The clone carrying this T cell receptor (beta chain) was observed once. Its target is unknown. The approximately 130-subject validation cohort, separate from the 666-subject first cohort, included the donors. TCRdb's copy holds only in-frame clones and misses some; the assay was immunoSEQ multiplex PCR. The profile shows tens of thousands of clones, 85% to 95% of them singletons. The sample is drawn from a study of cytomegalovirus exposure and HLA in healthy donors. Findings of the study overall: The study found most TCR sequences rare, yet found some public TCRs in many donors. Cytomegalovirus-associated TCR beta chains were listed, numbering around 150.

The V gene lost 2 bases and the J gene lost 0 bases, with 14 bases spanning the gap. The germline V gene encodes CDR1 SGHRS and CDR2 YFSETQ. The CDR3 is made up of 16 amino acids. Sequencing input: PBMCs. This receptor was obtained from a woman aged 18-29 years in good health and CMV-seronegative. The chain has TRBV5-1 and TRBJ1-1; weak D call: TRBD1 (6 bases). As DNA, the CDR3 is TGCGCCAGCAGCTTTGATCCGGACAGATTGAACACTGAAGCTTTCTTT. Protein product: CASSFDPDRLNTEAFF.